Following are 13 T cell receptor beta chains from one sample sequenced in a study of T cells after yellow fever vaccination. TCRdb analysed the 5' RACE reads with MiXCR anew, one entry per CDR3 protein. The data contain more than 300,000 distinct CDR3 sequences, approximately 4% of them singletons. Sample: PBMCs, taken 15 days after the yellow fever booster vaccination. The receptors were gathered from a young man who received the YFV17D yellow fever vaccine.

This clonotype was seen at least ten times. V and J are TRBV27 and TRBJ2-3; the match to TRBD2 covers 13 bases. The CDR3 spans 18 residues. Trimming cost V 5 bases and J 2 bases; bases outside gene matches: 10. Germline V gene sequence: CDR1 MNHEY, CDR2 SMNVEV (reference sequence). Here the CDR3 reads CASSTGLAGAYSTDTQYF. DNA for the CDR3: TGTGCCAGCAGTACCGGACTAGCGGGGGCATATTCCACAGATACGCAGTATTTT.

The chain carries TRBV7-9 and TRBJ1-6, with D hard to call. The germline gives CDR1 SEHNR, CDR2 FQNEAQ (reference sequence). With 7 bases removed from V and 14 bases from J, the gap between germline ends came to 12 bases. CDR3 size: 11 residues. DNA of the CDR3: TGTGCCAGCACAAACGGGATCACCCTCCACTTT. As protein: CASTNGITLHF. Drawing the rest from reference TRBV7-9 and TRBJ1-6, the complete variable domain is DTGVSQNPRHKITKRGQNVTFRCDPISEHNRLYWYRQTLGQGPEFLTYFQNEAQLEKSRLLSDRFSAERPKGSFSTLEIQRTEQGDSAMYLCASTNGITLHFGNGTRLTVT.

This chain links TRBV2 with TRBJ1-6; a weak D match, TRBD1 (5 bases). The germline gives CDR1 SNHLY, CDR2 FYNNEI. Deletions cut 7 bases from V and 2 bases from J, with 12 bases between. This CDR3 has 15 residues. CDR3 loop: CASTRQLTYNSPLHF. The CDR3 bases are TGTGCCAGCACCCGACAGTTAACCTATAATTCACCCCTCCACTTT.

This clonotype was picked up many times. The genes are TRBV7-8 and TRBJ1-1; TRBD1 matches 12 bases. Per germline, CDR1 SGHVS and CDR2 FQNEAQ. The V gene end was trimmed by 4 bases and the J gene end by 2 bases; junction bases not matched to a gene: 8. The CDR3 covers 17 residues. The CDR3: CASSSRQGQGANTEAFF. CDR3 coding DNA: TGTGCCAGCAGCTCAAGGCAGGGACAGGGGGCTAACACTGAAGCTTTCTTT.

This clonotype has a handful of counts. CDR3 bases: TGTGCCAGCAGTCGTGACAGGGGGCTCGAGCAGTACTTC. Protein: CASSRDRGLEQYF. V gene TRBV7-3 combines with J gene TRBJ2-7, with 10 nucleotides matching TRBD1. This CDR3 region has 13 residues. The J segment lost 6 bases and the V segment lost 6 bases, leaving 5 bases of the junction unmatched. Germline CDR1 and CDR2: SGHTA and FQGTGA.

This clonotype was found many times. This chain links TRBV25-1 with TRBJ1-6; no clear D. The CDR3 has 14 residues. V lost 6 bases and J lost 8, with 14 bases in between. Germline lookup yields CDR1 MGHDK and CDR2 SYGVNS. The DNA for the CDR3 is TGTGCCAGCAGAGGACCGGGGTCGGATTCACCCCTCCACTTT. Translating it yields CASRGPGSDSPLHF.

The chain employs TRBV6-2 or TRBV6-3 and TRBJ1-5; D unclear. The CDR3 runs 17 residues. V was trimmed by 0 bases and J by 3 bases, leaving 15 bases between them. The germline V gene has CDR1 MNHEY and CDR2 SVGEGT. The CDR3 spells CASSYSTSRQLNQPQHF. The CDR3 DNA reads TGTGCCAGCAGTTACTCGACAAGTCGGCAACTCAATCAGCCCCAGCATTTT.

This clonotype has just a few counts. This rearrangement joins TRBV5-1 to TRBJ2-7; D call uncertain. V lost 7 bases and J lost 6, with 20 bases in between. CDR1 and CDR2 (germline): SGHRS, YFSETQ. This CDR3 region has 14 residues. The CDR3 is CASAVSPSRVEQYF. As DNA, the CDR3 is TGCGCCAGCGCCGTCTCACCTTCCCGCGTCGAGCAGTACTTC.

The V and J genes are TRBV5-1 and TRBJ1-1, with unresolved D. CDR1 SGHRS and CDR2 YFSETQ come from the germline V gene. Trimming left V 0 bases short and J 1 base short, with 10 bases between. CDR3 length equals 15 residues. The CDR3 nucleotides are TGCGCCAGCAGCTTGGAATACCTTCAGAACACTGAAGCTTTCTTT. As protein: CASSLEYLQNTEAFF.

V usage is TRBV20-1 and J usage is TRBJ1-5; D remains ambiguous. Germline CDR1 reads DFQATT; CDR2 reads SNEGSKA (reference sequence). This CDR3 region has 12 residues. V lost 5 bases and J lost 7, with 12 bases in between. The CDR3 DNA is TGCAGTGCTGCGAGAGGGAGCCAGCCCCAGCATTTT. Translated, it gives CSAARGSQPQHF.

This clonotype came up many times. This rearrangement joins TRBV6-2 or TRBV6-3 to TRBJ1-1; D is unresolved. The CDR3 has 11 residues. The V gene's germline CDR1 is MNHEY and CDR2 SVGEGT. V lost 6 bases to trimming and J lost 8 bases, with 10 bases between them. This CDR3 is CASRISREAFF. In nucleotides, the CDR3 is TGTGCCAGCAGGATCAGCAGGGAAGCTTTCTTT.

This clonotype was seen a handful of times. This sequence joins TRBV5-5 and TRBJ2-2; D is unresolved. From germline, CDR1 is SGHKS and CDR2 YYEKEE (reference sequence). V lost 7 bases and J lost 0, with 10 bases in between. CDR3 length equals 14 residues. The DNA for the CDR3 is TGTGCCAGCTTCGACGTTTCGAACACCGGGGAGCTGTTTTTT. Translating gives CASFDVSNTGELFF.

The chain carries TRBV7-9 and TRBJ2-5; TRBD2 aligns across 8 bases. The length of the CDR3 is 15 residues. J was trimmed by 2 bases and V by 3 bases; bases with no gene match: 5. Germline CDR1 is SEHNR and CDR2 is FQNEAQ (reference sequence). Here the CDR3 reads CASSFPASGQETQYF. The CDR3 nucleotides are TGTGCCAGCAGCTTCCCGGCTAGCGGGCAAGAGACCCAGTACTTC. Filled out from reference TRBV7-9 and TRBJ2-5, the complete variable domain reads DTGVSQNPRHKITKRGQNVTFRCDPISEHNRLYWYRQTLGQGPEFLTYFQNEAQLEKSRLLSDRFSAERPKGSFSTLEIQRTEQGDSAMYLCASSFPASGQETQYFGPGTRLLVL.